The entry below gives a single T cell receptor beta chain sequence along with its context. This sample is drawn from a study of blood T cells in healthy people across ages. The CDR3 is 14 amino acids. CDR1 is SQVTM and CDR2 is ANQGSEA in the germline V gene. A J-beta primer mix and a sample-barcoded 5' primer were used in a second PCR of about 7 to 12 cycles. TCRdb recomputed calls from the 5' RACE reads with MiXCR, one row per CDR3 protein. Here the sample spans about 680,000 distinct CDR3 sequences, 45% to 50% being singletons. The chain carries TRBV29-1 and TRBJ2-4; maybe TRBD2 (6 bases). The end of the DNA aligns better with TRBJ2-7, so the J call may be wrong. The sample was blood. This clonotype was obtained from a woman in her sixties or seventies in good health. The CDR3 DNA reads TGCAGCGTTTCCGGGACTGGCGGTTCCTACGAGCAGTACTTC. Translation gives CSVSGTGGSYEQYF.